This T cell receptor beta chain was recorded in a study of cytomegalovirus exposure and HLA in healthy donors. CDR1 and CDR2 from the germline V gene are MGHRA and YSYEKL. There are 15 residues in the CDR3. V was pared by 4 bases and J by 0 bases, with 1 base of the junction left unmatched. PCR involved 60 Vbeta and 13 Jbeta primers. Only in-frame clones appear in the TCRdb table, and some are missing; sequencing was by immunoSEQ multiplex PCR. The sample includes about 98,000 clones, around 80% of them seen just once. This clone has a handful of counts. The antigen is unknown. General study results and limits: Versus the approximately 670-donor mean, an Asian-associated ancestry cluster reportedly showed fewer N-insertions in a later analysis.

Specimen: PBMCs. J is TRBJ1-1 and V is TRBV4-1; 11 bases line up with TRBD1. The clonotype was recovered from a man between 35 and 55 years old in good health and CMV-seronegative. CDR3 residues: CASSPGQGVNTEAFF. Written as DNA, the CDR3 is TGCGCCAGCAGCCCGGGACAGGGGGTGAACACTGAAGCTTTCTTT.